The rows below give T cell receptor beta chains drawn from one sample of a study of CD8 T cells in ankylosing spondylitis. Using its own MiXCR run on the 5' RACE reads, TCRdb lists one record per CDR3 protein. The table shows over 450,000 distinct CDR3 sequences, with 9.5% to 15% occurring only once. The material sequenced was blood, either unsorted or a sorted T cell fraction (not recorded which). The receptor source for this set is a male donor with ankylosing spondylitis. The CDR3 runs from the conserved cysteine through the conserved F or W. Each record gives: J gene, V gene, CDR3 length, D gene, clone size, CDR3 protein, CDR3 DNA. The D gene is left open where the match is weak. Only part of the rows carry a size: once, few, many, or a class if the clone is expanded.

>TRBJ1-2|TRBV7-8|13|NA|few
CASSYRENYGYTF
TGTGCCAGCAGCTACAGGGAGAACTATGGCTACACCTTC
>TRBJ1-5|TRBV27|16|TRBD1|NA
CASSWTGGVSTQPQHF
TGTGCCAGCAGCTGGACAGGGGGCGTTTCTACTCAGCCCCAGCATTTT
>TRBJ2-3|TRBV4-1|16|NA|few
CASSQPSAEVGDTQYF
TGCGCCAGCAGCCAGCCCTCTGCAGAAGTCGGAGATACGCAGTATTTT
>TRBJ2-7|TRBV7-2|15|NA|once
CASSLGVGRVGEQYF
TGTGCCAGCAGCTTAGGGGTTGGAAGGGTGGGGGAGCAGTACTTC
>TRBJ2-5|TRBV10-3|19|TRBD2|few
CAISVFQGTSGAEMETQYF
TGTGCCATCAGTGTGTTCCAGGGTACTAGCGGTGCTGAGATGGAGACCCAGTACTTC
>TRBJ2-5|TRBV7-2|13|NA|many
CASSLDWQETQYF
TGTGCCAGCAGCCTGGACTGGCAAGAGACCCAGTACTTC
>TRBJ2-1|TRBV5-1|12|NA|few
CASSTSGVPLFF
TGCGCCAGCAGCACCTCAGGGGTACCTCTGTTCTTC
>TRBJ2-3|TRBV10-2|15|NA|many
CASSPGSLGTDTQYF
TGCGCCAGCAGCCCCGGGTCCCTGGGCACAGATACGCAGTATTTT
>TRBJ1-1|TRBV2|12|NA|NA
CASSTVNTEAFF
TGTGCCAGCAGTACAGTGAACACTGAAGCTTTCTTT
>TRBJ1-5|TRBV19|14|TRBD1|few
CASLQGAGNQPQHF
TGTGCCAGCCTTCAGGGGGCTGGCAATCAGCCCCAGCATTTT
>TRBJ2-7|TRBV18|14|TRBD1|NA
CASSPVGQGYEQYF
TGTGCCAGCTCACCCGTAGGACAGGGCTACGAGCAGTACTTC
>TRBJ1-4|TRBV7-9|15|NA|NA
CASSLQTGGREKLFF
TGTGCCAGCAGCTTACAGACAGGTGGTCGTGAAAAACTGTTTTTT
>TRBJ2-3|TRBV4-2|16|TRBD1|few
CASSQDRDSSTDTQYF
TGTGCCAGCAGCCAAGATCGGGACAGTAGCACAGATACGCAGTATTTT
>TRBJ2-7|TRBV4-2|17|TRBD2|few
CASSRVLAGNTAYEQYF
TGTGCCAGCAGCCGAGTACTAGCGGGAAATACAGCCTACGAGCAGTACTTC
>TRBJ2-1|TRBV12-3/TRBV12-4|13|TRBD2|few
CASSFPGAGDGFF
TGTGCCAGCAGTTTCCCCGGGGCGGGAGACGGGTTCTTC
>TRBJ2-2|TRBV9|14|NA|few
CASSVAHSTGELFF
TGTGCCAGCAGCGTAGCCCACTCCACCGGGGAGCTGTTTTTT
>TRBJ2-1|TRBV12-3/TRBV12-4|15|NA|NA
CASSPVEGRDNEQFF
TGTGCCAGCAGTCCCGTTGAGGGCAGAGACAATGAGCAGTTCTTC
>TRBJ2-7|TRBV24-1|16|TRBD2|many
CATSDSSGRAREEQYF
TGTGCCACCAGTGATTCTAGCGGGAGGGCCCGGGAAGAGCAGTACTTC